These 20 T cell receptor beta chains originate from one sample sequenced in a study of T cell responses to AZD1222 COVID-19 vaccine. Assay: immunoSEQ multiplex PCR; the TCRdb copy retains only in-frame clones and omits some. The data show more than 75,000 clones, roughly 90% seen once. Here the sequenced sample was peripheral blood, taken 28 days after the second AZD1222 dose. The receptor set was obtained from an adult who received the AZD1222 COVID-19 vaccine.

V is TRBV6-5 and J is TRBJ1-2, with 12 bases matching TRBD1. Germline loops: CDR1 MNHEY, CDR2 SVGAGI. Unmatched junction bases numbered 5, after V lost 6 bases and J lost 9 bases. The CDR3 contains 13 residues. CDR3 sequence: CASRRDRGLSYTF. For the CDR3, the DNA is TGTGCCAGCAGAAGGGACAGGGGGCTGAGCTACACCTTC.

The chain has TRBV4-1 and TRBJ2-7, with TRBD1 matching 12 bases. Germline trimming cut 6 bases from V and 7 bases from J; bases unmatched to any gene: 16. CDR1 MGHRA and CDR2 YSYEKL come from the germline V gene. This CDR3 spans 17 amino acids. CDR3 sequence: CASRWATSGQGAREQYF. CDR3 sequence (DNA): TGCGCCAGCAGATGGGCCACCTCGGGACAGGGGGCGCGAGAGCAGTACTTC.

This chain joins TRBV7-8 and TRBJ1-5; D not resolved. V was cut by 1 base and J by 4 bases, with 11 bases left in between. CDR3 size: 15 residues. Germline lookup yields CDR1 SGHVS and CDR2 FQNEAQ. The CDR3 protein is CASSLELGVNQPQHF. CDR3 sequence (DNA): TGTGCCAGCAGCTTAGAATTGGGAGTTAATCAGCCCCAGCATTTT.

This chain joins TRBV28 and TRBJ2-1; TRBD2 matches at 11 bases. The CDR3 length is 16 residues. Germline lookup yields CDR1 MDHEN and CDR2 SYDVKM. V shed 4 bases and J 3 bases; nucleotides not matched to a gene: 5. CDR3 region: CASSSPLAGVYNEQFF. CDR3 sequence (DNA): TGTGCCAGCAGTTCCCCACTAGCGGGAGTCTACAATGAGCAGTTCTTC. Full variable domain (remainder filled in from reference TRBV28 and TRBJ2-1): DVKVTQSSRYLVKRTGEKVFLECVQDMDHENMFWYRQDPGLGLRLIYFSYDVKMKEKGDIPEGYSVSREKKERFSLILESASTNQTSMYLCASSSPLAGVYNEQFFGPGTRLTVL.

CDR3 sequence (DNA): TGTGCCAGCAGCTTACGGGGCATGACGTGGTCTAACTATGGCTACACCTTC. This codes for CASSLRGMTWSNYGYTF. The chain links TRBV7-2 to TRBJ1-2, with D tentatively TRBD1 (5 bases). CDR1 is SGHTA and CDR2 is FQGNSA in the germline V gene. The length of the CDR3 is 17 residues. V was pared by 2 bases and J by 0 bases, with 16 bases between.

The chain is built from TRBV7-8 and TRBJ1-1, with D unclear. Germline CDR1 is SGHVS and CDR2 is FQNEAQ. Trimming took 5 bases from V and 2 from J, leaving 12 bases between them. There are 14 residues in the CDR3. The CDR3 sequence: CASSRDRQNTEAFF. DNA of the CDR3: TGTGCCAGCAGCCGAGACCGACAAAACACTGAAGCTTTCTTT.

This clone appeared a single time. The chain carries TRBV20-1 and TRBJ2-7; D may be TRBD1 (5 bases). CDR1 is DFQATT and CDR2 is SNEGSKA in the germline V gene (reference sequence). V was pared by 2 bases and J by 6 bases, with 8 bases between. The CDR3 is 11 residues long. The CDR3 region has the DNA TGCAGTGCTAGACGACAGCTCGAGCAGTACTTC. It encodes CSARRQLEQYF.

This clone was observed once. The V call is TRBV6-5, the J call TRBJ1-2; D might be TRBD1 (6 bases). The V end was cut by 0 bases, the J end by 7 bases, with 15 bases between. The germline V gene encodes CDR1 MNHEY and CDR2 SVGAGI. The CDR3 has 15 residues. The CDR3, as DNA: TGTGCCAGCAGTTACTCGAGAAGGGGGGCGGGTGGCTACACCTTC. It specifies CASSYSRRGAGGYTF.

This chain connects TRBV6-4 to TRBJ2-1; TRBD2 might be the D (6 bases). Trimming shortened V by 8 bases and J by 1 base, and 9 bases separated the two germline ends. Germline CDR1 reads MRHNA; CDR2 reads SNTAGT. This CDR3 contains 13 residues. CDR3 sequence: CASSEGSYNEQFF. The CDR3 nucleotides read TGTGCCAGCTCGGAGGGTTCCTACAATGAGCAGTTCTTC.

The gene calls are TRBV2 and TRBJ2-6, with no clear D. V lost 4 bases, J lost 3 bases, and 10 bases lay in between. Germline V lookup: CDR1 SNHLY, CDR2 FYNNEI. The CDR3 covers 15 residues. The CDR3 DNA reads as TGTGCCAGCAGTGTAAGCGTGTTTGGGGCCAACGTCCTGACTTTC. This gives the protein CASSVSVFGANVLTF.

This clone was seen a single time. The genes are TRBV7-9 and TRBJ1-4; D possibly corresponds to TRBD1 (5 bases). V lost 5 bases, J lost 5 bases, and 12 bases lay in between. Germline loops: CDR1 SEHNR, CDR2 FQNEAQ (reference sequence). The CDR3 is 14 amino acids. CDR3 bases: TGTGCCAGCAGCCGAGGGACCTTAAATGAAAAACTGTTTTTT. Its protein product is CASSRGTLNEKLFF.

This chain connects TRBV28 to TRBJ2-1, with 10 bases identical to TRBD2. V trimming: 6 bases; J trimming: 4 bases; junction bases outside the gene matches: 9. CDR3 length: 16 amino acids. Germline CDR1 and CDR2: MDHEN and SYDVKM. The CDR3 DNA reads as TGTGCCAGCAGCCGATCGACTAGCGGGCCGTACAATGAGCAGTTCTTC. This encodes CASSRSTSGPYNEQFF. The full variable domain, completed using reference TRBV28 and TRBJ2-1, is DVKVTQSSRYLVKRTGEKVFLECVQDMDHENMFWYRQDPGLGLRLIYFSYDVKMKEKGDIPEGYSVSREKKERFSLILESASTNQTSMYLCASSRSTSGPYNEQFFGPGTRLTVL.

The chain employs TRBV7-8 and TRBJ2-5; D unclear. The CDR3 runs 12 residues. Germline V lookup: CDR1 SGHVS, CDR2 FQNEAQ. V lost 1 base to trimming and J lost 1 base, with 1 base between them. The chain's CDR3 is CASSLVQETQYF. CDR3 nucleotide sequence: TGTGCCAGCAGCTTAGTCCAAGAGACCCAGTACTTC.

V usage is TRBV15 and J usage is TRBJ2-7; D is unresolved. This CDR3 comprises 15 residues. V was clipped by 1 base and J by 2 bases, with 12 bases between them. Germline loops: CDR1 LNHNV, CDR2 YYDKDF (reference sequence). The chain's CDR3 is CATSRAVGSTYEQYF. DNA for the CDR3: TGTGCCACCAGCAGAGCGGTTGGCTCAACCTACGAGCAGTACTTC.

This clone was seen a handful of times. The J gene is TRBJ1-4, the V gene TRBV7-9; 10 bases match TRBD1. CDR1 is SEHNR and CDR2 is FQNEAQ in the germline V gene (reference sequence). CDR3 length equals 14 residues. The trim removed 4 bases at V and 6 bases at J, leaving 2 bases unmatched. DNA for the CDR3: TGTGCCAGCAGCTACGGACAGGGGGATGAAAAACTGTTTTTT. Its translation is CASSYGQGDEKLFF.

The chain uses TRBV18 and TRBJ1-3, with unresolved D. The CDR3 contains 15 residues. The V end lost 2 bases, the J end lost 0 bases, and 8 bases lay between the germline ends. From germline, CDR1 is KGHSH and CDR2 LQKENI. The DNA for the CDR3 is TGTGCCAGCTCACCAAGGGAGATCTCTGGAAACACCATATATTTT. Protein sequence: CASSPREISGNTIYF.

The chain links TRBV11-2 to TRBJ2-1, with D perhaps TRBD2 (6 bases). Trimming left V 1 base short and J 5 bases short, with 24 bases between. The CDR3 spans 19 residues. Germline CDR1 SGHAT, CDR2 FQNNGV. CDR3: CASSLGTSWGRTRDNEQFF. CDR3 nucleotides: TGTGCCAGCAGCTTAGGGACGAGTTGGGGGAGGACCCGGGACAATGAGCAGTTCTTC. The variable domain in full, with the rest retrieved from reference TRBV11-2 and TRBJ2-1, is EAGVAQSPRYKIIEKRQSVAFWCNPISGHATLYWYQQILGQGPKLLIQFQNNGVVDDSQLPKDRFSAERLKGVDSTLKIQPAKLEDSAVYLCASSLGTSWGRTRDNEQFFGPGTRLTVL.

V is TRBV4-1 and J is TRBJ2-5; 11 bases map to TRBD2. In germline, CDR1 is MGHRA, CDR2 YSYEKL. The CDR3 is 16 amino acids. The junction had 4 bases not matched to a gene; V was cut back by 2 bases and J by 2 bases. The CDR3 spells CASSQPGLAAQETQYF. CDR3 coding DNA: TGCGCCAGCAGCCAACCGGGACTAGCGGCACAAGAGACCCAGTACTTC.

This sequence joins TRBV10-1 and TRBJ2-1, with D possibly being TRBD2 (6 bases). Trimming removed 2 bases at V and 7 bases at J, with 21 bases between. The CDR3 covers 17 residues. The V gene's germline CDR1 is WNHNN and CDR2 SYGVQD (reference sequence). The CDR3 loop reads CASSEGLGGTRLNEQFF. DNA for the CDR3: TGCGCCAGCAGTGAGGGTCTCGGCGGGACCCGTTTGAATGAGCAGTTCTTC.

The chain combines TRBV5-5 with TRBJ1-1; a weak D match, TRBD1 (5 bases). CDR3 length: 15 residues. Germline loops: CDR1 SGHKS, CDR2 YYEKEE (reference sequence). V was shortened by 0 bases and J by 1 base, with 10 bases between the two germline ends. The DNA for the CDR3 is TGTGCCAGCAGCTTGGCGCCAGGGAAGAACACTGAAGCTTTCTTT. Its translation is CASSLAPGKNTEAFF.